This TCR beta chain was sequenced for a study of control samples from healthy donors and cancer patients. The repertoire was sequenced with immunoSEQ multiplex PCR; TCRdb's copy has only in-frame clones and lacks some. The data show some 120,000 clones, 93% seen once. CDR3 length equals 13 residues. Trimming took off 3 bases at V and 0 bases at J, with 5 bases between the two ends. The germline gives CDR1 SGHRS, CDR2 YFSETQ. The specimen sequenced was blood. The clonotype comes from a man aged 25-45 years in good health. This chain joins TRBV5-1 and TRBJ2-3; D gene unclear. The CDR3 DNA is TGCGCCAGCAGCTCCTTAAGCACAGATACGCAGTATTTT. It yields the protein CASSSLSTDTQYF.